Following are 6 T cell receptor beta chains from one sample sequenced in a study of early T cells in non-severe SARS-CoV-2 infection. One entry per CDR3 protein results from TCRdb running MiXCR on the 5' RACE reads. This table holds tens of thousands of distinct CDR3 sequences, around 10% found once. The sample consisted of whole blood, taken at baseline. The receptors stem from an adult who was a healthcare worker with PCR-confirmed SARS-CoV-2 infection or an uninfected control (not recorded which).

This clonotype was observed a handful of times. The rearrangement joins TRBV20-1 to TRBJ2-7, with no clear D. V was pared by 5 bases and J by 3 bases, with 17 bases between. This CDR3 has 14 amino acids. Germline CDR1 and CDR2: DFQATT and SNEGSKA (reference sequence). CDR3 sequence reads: CSAQHPGDRYEQYF. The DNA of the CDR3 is TGCAGTGCTCAACACCCTGGGGATCGCTACGAGCAGTACTTC.

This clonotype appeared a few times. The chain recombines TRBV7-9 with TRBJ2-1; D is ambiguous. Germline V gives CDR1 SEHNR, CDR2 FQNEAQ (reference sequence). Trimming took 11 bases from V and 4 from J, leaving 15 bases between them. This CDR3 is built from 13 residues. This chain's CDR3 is CALPLSSYNEQFF. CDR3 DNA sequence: TGTGCCCTCCCGCTCTCGTCTTACAATGAGCAGTTCTTC. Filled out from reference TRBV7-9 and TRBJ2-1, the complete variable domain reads DTGVSQNPRHKITKRGQNVTFRCDPISEHNRLYWYRQTLGQGPEFLTYFQNEAQLEKSRLLSDRFSAERPKGSFSTLEIQRTEQGDSAMYLCALPLSSYNEQFFGPGTRLTVL.

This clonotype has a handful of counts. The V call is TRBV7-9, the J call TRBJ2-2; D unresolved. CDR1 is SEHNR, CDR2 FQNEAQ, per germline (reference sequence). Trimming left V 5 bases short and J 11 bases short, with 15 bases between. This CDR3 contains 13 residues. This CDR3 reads CASSQIQLVELFF. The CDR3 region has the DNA TGTGCCAGCAGCCAGATCCAGTTGGTCGAGCTGTTTTTT.

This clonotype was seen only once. CDR3 sequence: CAWHSGTGVIGELFF. The CDR3 DNA is TGTGCCTGGCATTCCGGGACAGGGGTTATCGGGGAGCTGTTTTTT. This chain connects TRBV30 to TRBJ2-2, with TRBD1 identical over 10 bases. V dropped 5 bases and J dropped 7; count of bases not matched to a gene: 10. CDR1 is GTSNPN, CDR2 SVGIG, per germline (reference sequence). This CDR3 spans 15 amino acids.

CDR3 in amino acids: CASSLQHEQFF. The DNA for the CDR3 is TGTGCCAGCAGCTTACAGCATGAGCAGTTCTTC. The V and J genes are TRBV11-2 and TRBJ2-1; no clear D. Germline CDR1 is SGHAT and CDR2 is FQNNGV. The CDR3 is made up of 11 amino acids. Trimming pared 2 bases from V and 8 bases from J, leaving 4 bases between.

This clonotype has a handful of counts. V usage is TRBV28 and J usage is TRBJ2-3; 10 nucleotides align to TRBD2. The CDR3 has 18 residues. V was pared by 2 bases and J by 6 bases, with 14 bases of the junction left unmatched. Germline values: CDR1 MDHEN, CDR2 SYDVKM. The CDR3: CASSLRSASGRGTDTQYF. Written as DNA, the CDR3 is TGTGCCAGCAGTTTAAGGTCGGCTAGCGGGAGAGGGACGGATACGCAGTATTTT.